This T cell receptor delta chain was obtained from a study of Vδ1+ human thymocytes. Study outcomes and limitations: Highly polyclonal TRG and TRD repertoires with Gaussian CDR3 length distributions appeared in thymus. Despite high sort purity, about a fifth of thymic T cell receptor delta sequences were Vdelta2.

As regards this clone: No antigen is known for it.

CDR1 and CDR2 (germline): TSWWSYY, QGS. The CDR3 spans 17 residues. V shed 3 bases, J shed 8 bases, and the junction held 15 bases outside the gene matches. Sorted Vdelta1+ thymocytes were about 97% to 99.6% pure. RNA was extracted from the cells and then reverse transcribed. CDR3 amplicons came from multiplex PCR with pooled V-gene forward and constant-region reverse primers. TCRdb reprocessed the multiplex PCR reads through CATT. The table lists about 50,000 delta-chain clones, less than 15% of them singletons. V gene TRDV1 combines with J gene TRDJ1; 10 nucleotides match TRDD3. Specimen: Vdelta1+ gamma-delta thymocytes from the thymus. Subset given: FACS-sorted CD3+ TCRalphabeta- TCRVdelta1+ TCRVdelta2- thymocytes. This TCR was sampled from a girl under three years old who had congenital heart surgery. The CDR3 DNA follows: TGTGCTCTTGGGGATATTTCCTACCTGGGGGATATTGACAAACTCATCTTT. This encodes CALGDISYLGDIDKLIF.